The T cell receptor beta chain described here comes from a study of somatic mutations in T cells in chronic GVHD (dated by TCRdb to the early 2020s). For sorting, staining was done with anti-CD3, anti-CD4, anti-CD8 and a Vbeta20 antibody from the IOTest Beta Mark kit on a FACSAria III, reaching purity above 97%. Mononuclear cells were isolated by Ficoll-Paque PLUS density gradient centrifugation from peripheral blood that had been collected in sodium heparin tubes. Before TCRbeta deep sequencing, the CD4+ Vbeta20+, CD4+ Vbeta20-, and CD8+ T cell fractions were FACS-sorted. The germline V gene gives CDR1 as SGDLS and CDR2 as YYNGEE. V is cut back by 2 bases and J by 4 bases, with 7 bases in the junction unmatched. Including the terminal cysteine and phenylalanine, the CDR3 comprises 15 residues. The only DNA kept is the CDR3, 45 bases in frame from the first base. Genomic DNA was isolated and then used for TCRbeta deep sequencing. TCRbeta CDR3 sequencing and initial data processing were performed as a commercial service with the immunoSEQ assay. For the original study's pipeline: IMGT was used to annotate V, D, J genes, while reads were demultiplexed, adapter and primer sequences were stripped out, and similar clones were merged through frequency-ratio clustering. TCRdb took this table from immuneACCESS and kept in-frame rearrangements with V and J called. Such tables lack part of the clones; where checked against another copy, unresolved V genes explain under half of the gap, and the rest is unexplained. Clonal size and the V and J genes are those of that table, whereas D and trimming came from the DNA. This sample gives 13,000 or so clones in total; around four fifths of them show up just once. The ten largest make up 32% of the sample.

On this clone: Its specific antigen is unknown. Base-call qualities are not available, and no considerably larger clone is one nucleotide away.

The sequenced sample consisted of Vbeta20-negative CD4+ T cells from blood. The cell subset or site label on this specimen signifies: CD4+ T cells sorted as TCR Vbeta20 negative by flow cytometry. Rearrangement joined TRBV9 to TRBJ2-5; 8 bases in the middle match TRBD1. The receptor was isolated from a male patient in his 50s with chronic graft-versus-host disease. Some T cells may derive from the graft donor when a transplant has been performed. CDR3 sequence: CASSVEGQGRETQYF. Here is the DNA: TGTGCCAGCAGCGTGGAAGGACAGGGTCGAGAGACCCAGTACTTC.